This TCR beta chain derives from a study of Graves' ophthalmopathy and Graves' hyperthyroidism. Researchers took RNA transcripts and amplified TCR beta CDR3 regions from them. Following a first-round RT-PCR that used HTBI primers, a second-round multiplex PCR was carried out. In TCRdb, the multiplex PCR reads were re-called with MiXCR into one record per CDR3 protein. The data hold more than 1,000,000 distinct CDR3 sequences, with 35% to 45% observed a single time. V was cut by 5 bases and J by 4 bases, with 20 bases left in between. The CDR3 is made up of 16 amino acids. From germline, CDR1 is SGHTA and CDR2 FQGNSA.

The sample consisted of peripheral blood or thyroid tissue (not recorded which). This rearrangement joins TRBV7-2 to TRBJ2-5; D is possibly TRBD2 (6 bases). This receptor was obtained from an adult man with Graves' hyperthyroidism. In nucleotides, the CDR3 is TGTGCCAGCAGCCCGGGGAGGAGTGGGACCGGAGAGACCCAGTACTTC. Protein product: CASSPGRSGTGETQYF. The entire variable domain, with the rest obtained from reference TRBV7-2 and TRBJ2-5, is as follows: GAGVSQSPSNKVTEKGKDVELRCDPISGHTALYWYRQSLGQGLEFLIYFQGNSAPDKSGLPSDRFSAERTGGSVSTLTIQRTQQEDSAVYLCASSPGRSGTGETQYFGPGTRLLVL.